The 8 T cell receptor beta chains below come from one sample, sequenced in a study of blood T cell repertoires in COVID-19. Clones were read by immunoSEQ multiplex PCR, and TCRdb kept only the in-frame ones, dropping some. The sample carries about 220,000 clones, about 80% recorded once. Sequencing was done on a sample of peripheral blood. The origin of the receptors is a woman aged 25 to 45 who had recovered from COVID-19.

V usage is TRBV5-4 and J usage is TRBJ2-7, with 10 positions matching TRBD1. Germline V CDR1 and CDR2: SGHNT, YYREEE (reference sequence). This CDR3 has 13 residues. Germline trimming cut 5 bases from V and 4 bases from J; bases unmatched to any gene: 3. CDR3 in DNA: TGTGCCAGCAGAAGGGACAGGGGATACGAGCAGTACTTC. Translation: CASRRDRGYEQYF.

This clone is a singleton in its sample. The chain uses TRBV7-2 and TRBJ2-7; no firm D call. This CDR3 comprises 13 residues. Trimming took off 1 base at V and 2 bases at J, with 6 bases between the two ends. CDR1 SGHTA and CDR2 FQGNSA come from the germline V gene. As DNA, the CDR3 is TGTGCCAGCAGCTTAGATGGCCCCTACGAGCAGTACTTC. Amino acids: CASSLDGPYEQYF. Looking up the rest from reference TRBV7-2 and TRBJ2-7 gives the full variable domain: GAGVSQSPSNKVTEKGKDVELRCDPISGHTALYWYRQSLGQGLEFLIYFQGNSAPDKSGLPSDRFSAERTGGSVSTLTIQRTQQEDSAVYLCASSLDGPYEQYFGPGTRLTVT.

V usage is TRBV6-5 and J usage is TRBJ1-5; a weak D match, TRBD1 (6 bases). This CDR3 has 14 amino acids. Trimming stripped 5 bases from V and 0 bases from J, with 8 bases between. The germline V gene encodes CDR1 MNHEY and CDR2 SVGAGI. The CDR3 DNA is TGTGCCAGCAGTCGACAGGATAGCAATCAGCCCCAGCATTTT. Translating gives CASSRQDSNQPQHF.

The chain couples TRBV18 to TRBJ2-3, with TRBD2 matching 13 bases. Germline CDR1 KGHSH, CDR2 LQKENI. The CDR3 loop spans 17 amino acids. Trimming at V came to 1 base and at J to 0 bases, leaving 1 base not matched to a gene. CDR3 coding DNA: TGTGCCAGCTCACCACGACTAGCGGGAGGTAGCACAGATACGCAGTATTTT. This encodes CASSPRLAGGSTDTQYF.

The V and J genes are TRBV9 and TRBJ2-7; 7 positions agree with TRBD1. CDR1 and CDR2 (germline): SGDLS, YYNGEE. This CDR3 has 16 amino acids. Trimming removed 4 bases from V and 5 bases from J; junction bases left unmatched: 15. CDR3 protein: CASSPGGTPVAHEQYF. The CDR3 coding sequence is TGTGCCAGCAGCCCAGGGGGAACGCCCGTAGCCCACGAGCAGTACTTC.

The genes are TRBV5-6 and TRBJ2-5, with a possible D match to TRBD2 (5 bases). Trimming stripped 4 bases from V and 2 bases from J, with 18 bases between. Germline V gene sequence: CDR1 SGHDT, CDR2 YYEEEE. There are 16 residues in the CDR3. CDR3 residues: CASSAVPHRLQETQYF. The CDR3 nucleotides are TGTGCCAGCAGCGCCGTCCCCCACAGACTACAAGAGACCCAGTACTTC.

CDR3 DNA: TGTGCCAGCACTTCAACCGCCGGGATCGATGAAAAACTGTTTTTT. Residues: CASTSTAGIDEKLFF. V is TRBV9 and J is TRBJ1-4; D ambiguous. Germline V gene data show CDR1 as SGDLS and CDR2 as YYNGEE. The V end lost 6 bases, the J end lost 6 bases, and 18 bases lay between the germline ends. This CDR3 comprises 15 residues. Filled out from reference TRBV9 and TRBJ1-4, the complete variable domain reads DSGVTQTPKHLITATGQRVTLRCSPRSGDLSVYWYQQSLDQGLQFLIQYYNGEERAKGNILERFSAQQFPDLHSELNLSSLELGDSALYFCASTSTAGIDEKLFFGSGTQLSVL.

V is TRBV30 and J is TRBJ1-1; D ambiguous. The CDR3 extends over 14 amino acids. Germline V gene lookup returns CDR1 GTSNPN and CDR2 SVGIG (reference sequence). V was clipped by 5 bases and J by 5 bases, with 18 bases between them. This chain's CDR3 is CAWRIGSGETEAFF. DNA of the CDR3: TGTGCCTGGCGGATAGGCTCCGGGGAGACTGAAGCTTTCTTT.